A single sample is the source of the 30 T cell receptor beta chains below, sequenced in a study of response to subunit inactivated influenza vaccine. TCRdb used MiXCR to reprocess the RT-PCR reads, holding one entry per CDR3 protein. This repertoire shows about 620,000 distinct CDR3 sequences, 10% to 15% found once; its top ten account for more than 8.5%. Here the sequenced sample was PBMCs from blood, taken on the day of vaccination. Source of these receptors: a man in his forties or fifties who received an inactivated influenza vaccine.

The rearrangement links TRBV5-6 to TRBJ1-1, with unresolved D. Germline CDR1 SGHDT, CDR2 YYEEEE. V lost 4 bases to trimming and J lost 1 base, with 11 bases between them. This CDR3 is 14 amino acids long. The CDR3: CASSIPTGNTEAFF. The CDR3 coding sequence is TGTGCCAGCAGCATACCGACGGGGAACACTGAAGCTTTCTTT.

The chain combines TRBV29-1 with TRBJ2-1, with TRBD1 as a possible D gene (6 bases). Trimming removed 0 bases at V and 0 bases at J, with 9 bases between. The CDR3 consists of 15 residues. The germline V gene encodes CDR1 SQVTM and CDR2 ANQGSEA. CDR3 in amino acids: CSVEETGSSYNEQFF. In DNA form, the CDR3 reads TGCAGCGTTGAAGAAACAGGGAGCTCCTACAATGAGCAGTTCTTC.

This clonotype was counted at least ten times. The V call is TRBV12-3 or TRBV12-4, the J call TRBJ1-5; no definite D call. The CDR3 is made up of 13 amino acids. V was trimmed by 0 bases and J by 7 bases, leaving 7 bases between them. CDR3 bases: TGTGCCAGCAGTTTAGCGGTACAGCAGCCCCAGCATTTT. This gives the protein CASSLAVQQPQHF.

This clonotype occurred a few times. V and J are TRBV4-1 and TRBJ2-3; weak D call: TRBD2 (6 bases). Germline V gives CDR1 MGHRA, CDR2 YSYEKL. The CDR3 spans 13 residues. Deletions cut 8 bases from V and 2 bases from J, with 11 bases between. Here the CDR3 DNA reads TGCGCCAGCGGCGCGGGGTCCACAGATACGCAGTATTTT. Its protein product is CASGAGSTDTQYF.

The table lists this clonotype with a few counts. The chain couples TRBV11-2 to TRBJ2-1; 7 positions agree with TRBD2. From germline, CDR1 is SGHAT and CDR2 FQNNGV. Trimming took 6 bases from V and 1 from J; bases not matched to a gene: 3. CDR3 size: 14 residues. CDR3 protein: CASSGGGSYNEQFF. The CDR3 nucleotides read TGTGCCAGCAGTGGGGGAGGGTCCTACAATGAGCAGTTCTTC.

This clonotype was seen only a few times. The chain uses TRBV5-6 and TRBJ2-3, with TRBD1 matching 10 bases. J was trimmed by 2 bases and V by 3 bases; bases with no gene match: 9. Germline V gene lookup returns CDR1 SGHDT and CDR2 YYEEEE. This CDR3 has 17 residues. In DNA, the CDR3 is TGTGCCAGCAGCTACGGTCCGGGACAGGGGAACACAGATACGCAGTATTTT. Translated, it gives CASSYGPGQGNTDTQYF.

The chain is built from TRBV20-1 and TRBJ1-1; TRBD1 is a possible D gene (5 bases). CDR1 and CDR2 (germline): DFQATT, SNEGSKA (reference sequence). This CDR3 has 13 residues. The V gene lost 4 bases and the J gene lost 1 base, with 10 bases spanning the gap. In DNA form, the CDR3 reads TGCAGTGCTAACCGACAGCGGAACACTGAAGCTTTCTTT. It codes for CSANRQRNTEAFF.

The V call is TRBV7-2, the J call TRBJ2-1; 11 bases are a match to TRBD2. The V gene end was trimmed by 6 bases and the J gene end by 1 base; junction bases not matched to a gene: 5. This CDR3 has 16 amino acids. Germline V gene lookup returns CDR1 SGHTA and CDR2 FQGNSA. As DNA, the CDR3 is TGTGCCAGCAGAGATGGACTAGCGGGTTCCTACAATGAGCAGTTCTTC. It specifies CASRDGLAGSYNEQFF.

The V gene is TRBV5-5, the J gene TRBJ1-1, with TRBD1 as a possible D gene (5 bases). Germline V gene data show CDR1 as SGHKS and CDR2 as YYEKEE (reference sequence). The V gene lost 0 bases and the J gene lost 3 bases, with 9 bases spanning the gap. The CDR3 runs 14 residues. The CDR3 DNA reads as TGTGCCAGCAGCTTGGAGGCCAGGGACACTGAAGCTTTCTTT. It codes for CASSLEARDTEAFF.

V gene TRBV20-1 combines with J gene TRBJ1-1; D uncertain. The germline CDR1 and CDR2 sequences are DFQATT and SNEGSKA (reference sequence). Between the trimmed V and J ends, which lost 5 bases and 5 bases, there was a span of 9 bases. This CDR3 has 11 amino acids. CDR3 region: CSAPLVTEAFF. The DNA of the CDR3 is TGCAGTGCTCCCCTAGTAACTGAAGCTTTCTTT.

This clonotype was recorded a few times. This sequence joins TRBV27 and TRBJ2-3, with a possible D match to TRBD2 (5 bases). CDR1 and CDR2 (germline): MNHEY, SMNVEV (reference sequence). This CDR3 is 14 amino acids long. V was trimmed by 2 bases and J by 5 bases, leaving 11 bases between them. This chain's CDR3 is CASSLTGFRDTQYF. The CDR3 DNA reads TGTGCCAGCAGTTTAACGGGATTTAGAGATACGCAGTATTTT.

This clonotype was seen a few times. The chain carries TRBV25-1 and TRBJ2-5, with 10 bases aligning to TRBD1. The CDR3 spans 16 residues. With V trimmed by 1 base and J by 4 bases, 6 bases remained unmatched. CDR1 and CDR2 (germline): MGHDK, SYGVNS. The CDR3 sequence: CASSEWGQGPSETQYF. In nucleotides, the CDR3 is TGTGCCAGCAGTGAATGGGGACAGGGGCCGTCAGAGACCCAGTACTTC.

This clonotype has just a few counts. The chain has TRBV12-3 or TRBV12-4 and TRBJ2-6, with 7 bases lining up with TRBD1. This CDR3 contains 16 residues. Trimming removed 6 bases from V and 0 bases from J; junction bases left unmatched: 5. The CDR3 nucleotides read TGTGCCAGCAGCGGTGACAGGGCCTCTGGGGCCAACGTCCTGACTTTC. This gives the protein CASSGDRASGANVLTF.

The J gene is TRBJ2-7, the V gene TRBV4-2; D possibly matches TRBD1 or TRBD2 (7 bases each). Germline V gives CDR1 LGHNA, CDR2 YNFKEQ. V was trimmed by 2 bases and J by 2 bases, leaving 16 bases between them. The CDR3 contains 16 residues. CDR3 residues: CASSQPERDSTYEQYF. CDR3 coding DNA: TGTGCCAGCAGCCAACCAGAGCGGGACAGCACCTACGAGCAGTACTTC.

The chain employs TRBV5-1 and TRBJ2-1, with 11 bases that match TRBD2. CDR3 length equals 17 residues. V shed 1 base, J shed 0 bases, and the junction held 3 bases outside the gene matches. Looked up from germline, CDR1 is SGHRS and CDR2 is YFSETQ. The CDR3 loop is CASSLQLAGASYNEQFF. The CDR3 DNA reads TGCGCCAGCAGCTTGCAACTAGCGGGAGCCTCCTACAATGAGCAGTTCTTC.

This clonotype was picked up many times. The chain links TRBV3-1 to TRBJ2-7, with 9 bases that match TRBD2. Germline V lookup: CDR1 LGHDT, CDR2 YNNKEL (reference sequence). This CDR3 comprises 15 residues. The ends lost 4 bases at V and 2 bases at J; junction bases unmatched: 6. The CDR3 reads CASSPLGGRAYEQYF. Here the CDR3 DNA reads TGTGCCAGCAGCCCGCTAGGCGGGAGGGCCTACGAGCAGTACTTC.

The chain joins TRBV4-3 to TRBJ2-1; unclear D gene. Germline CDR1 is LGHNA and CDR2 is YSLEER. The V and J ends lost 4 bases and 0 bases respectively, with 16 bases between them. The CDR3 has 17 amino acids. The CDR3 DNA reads TGCGCCAGCAGCCGAGGAAGAGGAGACCGCTCCTACAATGAGCAGTTCTTC. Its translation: CASSRGRGDRSYNEQFF.

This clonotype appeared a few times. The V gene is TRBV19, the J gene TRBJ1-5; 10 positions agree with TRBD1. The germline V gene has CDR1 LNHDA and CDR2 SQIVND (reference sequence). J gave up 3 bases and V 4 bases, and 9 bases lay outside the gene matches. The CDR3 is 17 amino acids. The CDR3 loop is CASSTRDRGTINQPQHF. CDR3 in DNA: TGTGCCAGTAGTACCCGGGACAGGGGAACGATCAATCAGCCCCAGCATTTT.

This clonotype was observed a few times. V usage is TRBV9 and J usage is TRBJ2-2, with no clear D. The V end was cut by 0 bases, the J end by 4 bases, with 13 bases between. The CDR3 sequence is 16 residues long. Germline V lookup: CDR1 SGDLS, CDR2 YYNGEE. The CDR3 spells CASSVVRTMGTGELFF. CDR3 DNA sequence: TGTGCCAGCAGCGTAGTCCGGACGATGGGCACCGGGGAGCTGTTTTTT. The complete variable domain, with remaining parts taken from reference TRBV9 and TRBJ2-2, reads DSGVTQTPKHLITATGQRVTLRCSPRSGDLSVYWYQQSLDQGLQFLIQYYNGEERAKGNILERFSAQQFPDLHSELNLSSLELGDSALYFCASSVVRTMGTGELFFGEGSRLTVL.

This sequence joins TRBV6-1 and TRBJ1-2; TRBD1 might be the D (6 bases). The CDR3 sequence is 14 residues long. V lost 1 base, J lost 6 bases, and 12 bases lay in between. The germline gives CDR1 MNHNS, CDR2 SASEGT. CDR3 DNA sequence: TGTGCCAGCAGTGAAGTCAGGGGACGGGATGGCTACACCTTC. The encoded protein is CASSEVRGRDGYTF.

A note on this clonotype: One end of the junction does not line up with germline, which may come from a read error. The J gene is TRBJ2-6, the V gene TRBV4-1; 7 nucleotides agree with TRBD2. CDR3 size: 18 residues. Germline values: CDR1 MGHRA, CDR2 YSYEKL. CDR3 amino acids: CAISLGLADSSGANVLTF. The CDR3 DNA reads TGTGCCATCAGCCTGGGGCTAGCGGATTCCTCTGGGGCCAACGTCCTGACTTTC.

The CDR3 region is CASSPRTSGNANEQFF. The CDR3 coding sequence is TGTGCCAGCAGTCCCCGGACTAGCGGGAATGCTAATGAGCAGTTCTTC. The chain is built from TRBV7-8 and TRBJ2-1; 12 positions agree with TRBD2. In germline, CDR1 is SGHVS, CDR2 FQNEAQ. The J segment lost 7 bases and the V segment lost 6 bases, leaving 10 bases of the junction unmatched. The CDR3 is 16 residues long.

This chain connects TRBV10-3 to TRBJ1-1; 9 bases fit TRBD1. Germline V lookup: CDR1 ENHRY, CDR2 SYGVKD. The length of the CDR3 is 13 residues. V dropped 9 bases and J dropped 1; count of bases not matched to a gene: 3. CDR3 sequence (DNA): TGTGCCATACAGGGGGCAGGGAACACTGAAGCTTTCTTT. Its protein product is CAIQGAGNTEAFF.

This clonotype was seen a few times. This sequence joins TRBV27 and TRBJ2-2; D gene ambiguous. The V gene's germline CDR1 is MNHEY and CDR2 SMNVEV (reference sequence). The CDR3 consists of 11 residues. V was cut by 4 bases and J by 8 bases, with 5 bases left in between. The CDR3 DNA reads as TGTGCCAGCAGTTCTTGGGGGGAGCTGTTTTTT. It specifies CASSSWGELFF.

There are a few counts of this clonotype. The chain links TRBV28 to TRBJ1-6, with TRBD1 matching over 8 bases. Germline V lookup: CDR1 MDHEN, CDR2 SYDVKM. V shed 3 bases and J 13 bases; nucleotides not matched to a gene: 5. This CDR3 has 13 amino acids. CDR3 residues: CASSLDRDRPLHF. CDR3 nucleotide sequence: TGTGCCAGCAGTTTGGACAGGGACCGGCCCCTCCACTTT.

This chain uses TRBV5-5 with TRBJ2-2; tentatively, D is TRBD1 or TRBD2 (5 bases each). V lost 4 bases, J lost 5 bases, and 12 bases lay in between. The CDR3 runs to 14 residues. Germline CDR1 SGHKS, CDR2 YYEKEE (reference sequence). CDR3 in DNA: TGTGCCAGCAGCAAAACCAGGGAGACCGGGGAGCTGTTTTTT. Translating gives CASSKTRETGELFF. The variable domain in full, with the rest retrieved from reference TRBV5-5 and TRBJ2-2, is DAGVTQSPTHLIKTRGQQVTLRCSPISGHKSVSWYQQVLGQGPQFIFQYYEKEERGRGNFPDRFSARQFPNYSSELNVNALLLGDSALYLCASSKTRETGELFFGEGSRLTVL.

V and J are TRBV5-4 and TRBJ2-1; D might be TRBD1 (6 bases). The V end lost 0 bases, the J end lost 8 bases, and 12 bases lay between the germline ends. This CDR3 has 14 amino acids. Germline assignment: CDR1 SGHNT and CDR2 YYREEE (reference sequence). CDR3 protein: CASSLAQGYYEQFF. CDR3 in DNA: TGTGCCAGCAGCTTGGCCCAGGGGTACTATGAGCAGTTCTTC.

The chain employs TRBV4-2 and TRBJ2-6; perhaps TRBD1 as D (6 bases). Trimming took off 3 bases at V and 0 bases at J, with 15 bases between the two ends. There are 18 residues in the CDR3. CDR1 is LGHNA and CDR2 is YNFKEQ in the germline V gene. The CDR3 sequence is CASSQTDSTSSGANVLTF. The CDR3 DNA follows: TGTGCCAGCAGCCAGACGGACAGTACCTCCTCTGGGGCCAACGTCCTGACTTTC.

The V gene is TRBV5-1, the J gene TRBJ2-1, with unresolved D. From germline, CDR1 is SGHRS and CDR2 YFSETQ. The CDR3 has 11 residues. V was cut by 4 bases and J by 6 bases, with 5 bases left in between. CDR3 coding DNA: TGCGCCAGCAGCAAAAGCAATGAGCAGTTCTTC. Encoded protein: CASSKSNEQFF.

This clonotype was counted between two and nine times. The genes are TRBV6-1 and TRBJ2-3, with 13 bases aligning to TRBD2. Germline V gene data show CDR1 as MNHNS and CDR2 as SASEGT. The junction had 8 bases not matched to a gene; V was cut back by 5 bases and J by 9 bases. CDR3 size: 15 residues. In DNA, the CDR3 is TGTGCCAGCAGTCCCCTTGGACTAGCGGGAGAGACGCAGTATTTT. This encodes CASSPLGLAGETQYF.